This T cell receptor (beta chain) was sequenced during a study of Graves' ophthalmopathy and Graves' hyperthyroidism. The sequenced template was RNA, covering the TCR beta CDR3 region. HTBI-primed first-round RT-PCR preceded second-round multiplex PCR. TCRdb analysed the multiplex PCR reads with MiXCR anew, one entry per CDR3 protein. Of almost 750,000 distinct CDR3 sequences listed, 40% were seen once; the top ten hold approximately 43%. Germline values: CDR1 LGHNA, CDR2 YSLEER. The V gene lost 1 base and the J gene lost 5 bases, with 9 bases spanning the gap. The CDR3 length is 13 residues. The sample taken for sequencing was peripheral blood. This receptor was identified in an adult man with Graves' ophthalmopathy. The chain employs TRBV4-3 and TRBJ2-7; TRBD1 or TRBD2 may be the D gene (5 bases each). This CDR3 is CASSQAGSHEQYF. The DNA of the CDR3 is TGCGCCAGCAGCCAAGCAGGGAGCCACGAGCAGTACTTC.